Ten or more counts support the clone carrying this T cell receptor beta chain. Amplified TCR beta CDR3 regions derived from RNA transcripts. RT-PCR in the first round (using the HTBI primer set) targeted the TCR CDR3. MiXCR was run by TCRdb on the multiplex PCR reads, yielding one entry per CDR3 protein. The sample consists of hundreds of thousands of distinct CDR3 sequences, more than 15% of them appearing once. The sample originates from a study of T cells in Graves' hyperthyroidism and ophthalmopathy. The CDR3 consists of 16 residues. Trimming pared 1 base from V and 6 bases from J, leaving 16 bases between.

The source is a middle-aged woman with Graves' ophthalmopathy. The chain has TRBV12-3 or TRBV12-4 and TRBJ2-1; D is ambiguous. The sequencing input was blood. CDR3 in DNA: TGTGCCAGCAGTTTAGTGATCGGGTTATCATCCAATGAGCAGTTCTTC. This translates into CASSLVIGLSSNEQFF.